This record looks at one TCR beta chain sequence and its context. These data originate in a study of CXCR3-negative and CXCR3-positive naive CD8 T cells. Study context: The study obtained some 150 million TRB reads, about 1.5 +/- 0.3 million per library.

UMI-tagged TRB cDNA libraries were built via 5' RACE. TCRdb reanalyzed the 5' RACE reads, giving one entry per CDR3 protein sequence and no DNA. The listing contains 40,000 to 45,000 distinct CDR3 sequences. Germline V gene lookup returns CDR1 DFQATT and CDR2 SNEGSKA (reference sequence). CDR3 length equals 15 residues. Material for sequencing was memory CD8+ T cells from blood. V usage is TRBV20-1 and J usage is TRBJ2-7. This sequence originates from a human donor in good health. Some clones in this sample may be carry-over from other donors' samples. CDR3 amino acids: CSARDPPALPYEQYF.